This TCR beta chain is drawn from a study of T cells in Graves' hyperthyroidism and ophthalmopathy. V lost 1 base and J lost 1, with 8 bases in between. The CDR3 contains 14 residues. CDR1 and CDR2 from the germline V gene are LNHDA and SQIVND (reference sequence). Amplification yielded TCR beta CDR3 regions, with RNA transcripts as the source. Initially, a first-round RT-PCR of the TCR CDR3 employed the HTBI primer set. In TCRdb, the multiplex PCR reads were re-called with MiXCR into one record per CDR3 protein. Of approximately 530,000 distinct CDR3 sequences in the sample, over 15% were seen once. This TCR was recovered from a woman younger than 30 with Graves' hyperthyroidism. What was sequenced was blood. The chain employs TRBV19 and TRBJ2-7; perhaps TRBD1 as D (5 bases). The CDR3 loop is CASSIGQGSYEQYF. CDR3 in DNA: TGTGCCAGTAGTATAGGGCAGGGATCCTACGAGCAGTACTTC.